Below, one T cell receptor (beta chain) is given with its context. Its antigen is undetermined. This specimen belongs to a study of blood T cells in healthy people across ages. A second PCR of about 7 to 11 cycles used a sample-barcoded 5' primer and a J-beta primer mix. TCRdb ran MiXCR on the 5' RACE reads and lists one entry per CDR3 protein. The profile covers nearly 1 million distinct CDR3 sequences, with 45% to 60% appearing a single time and 20% to 25% taken by the ten largest. Isolating PBMCs gave at least 6.5 million of these cells per sample. Study-level results: With age, beta diversity per million T cells declined roughly linearly, significantly by 30 to 50.

There are 14 residues in the CDR3. Germline lookup yields CDR1 DFQATT and CDR2 SNEGSKA (reference sequence). V lost 3 bases and J lost 3, with 14 bases in between. The origin of this receptor is an older woman in good health. Material: blood. The chain uses TRBV20-1 and TRBJ2-5; the D is unclear. The CDR3, as DNA: TGCAGTGCTAGTTGTAGCCTGATAAAAGAGACCCAGTACTTC. Its protein product is CSASCSLIKETQYF.